Listed below are T cell receptor beta chains from one sample, sequenced in a study of CD8 T cells in ankylosing spondylitis. TCRdb re-called the 5' RACE reads through MiXCR, storing one row per CDR3 protein. This sample yields roughly 700,000 distinct CDR3 sequences, of which about 20% are seen a single time; approximately 18% belongs to the top ten. The sequencing input was blood, either unsorted or a sorted T cell fraction (not recorded which). The receptor set was obtained from a male donor with ankylosing spondylitis. Each CDR3 is given with its conserved first and last residue. The D gene is left open where the match is weak. The size entry is marked missing in some rows and otherwise reads once, few, many or a size class.

length: 15; D: TRBD1; V: TRBV11-2; J: TRBJ1-1; size: few; CDR3: CASSSGGSSNTEAFF; DNA: TGTGCCAGCAGCTCAGGGGGTAGTAGTAACACTGAAGCTTTCTTT
length: 15; D: -; V: TRBV20-1; J: TRBJ2-7; size: -; CDR3: CSPFKATAYYYEQYF; DNA: TGCAGTCCGTTCAAGGCCACGGCCTATTACTACGAGCAGTACTTC
length: 15; D: TRBD2; V: TRBV6-1; J: TRBJ2-1; size: -; CDR3: CASTHNGLADNEQFF; DNA: TGTGCCAGCACCCATAACGGACTAGCGGACAATGAGCAGTTCTTC
length: 17; D: -; V: TRBV21-1; J: TRBJ2-3; size: -; CDR3: CASTPFGGSLRRDTQYF; DNA: TGTGCCAGCACCCCATTCGGGGGCAGTCTACGTCGAGATACGCAGTATTTT
length: 17; D: -; V: TRBV3-1; J: TRBJ2-2; size: few; CDR3: CASSQAGRAGSVGELFF; DNA: TGTGCCAGCAGCCAAGCGGGGCGAGCCGGCTCCGTCGGGGAGCTGTTTTTT
length: 13; D: -; V: TRBV27; J: TRBJ2-7; size: -; CDR3: CASSFGPYYEQYF; DNA: TGTGCCAGCAGTTTCGGCCCCTACTACGAGCAGTACTTC
length: 18; D: TRBD1; V: TRBV5-5; J: TRBJ1-1; size: few; CDR3: CASSLFIGTGSMNTEAFF; DNA: TGTGCCAGCAGCTTGTTTATCGGGACAGGTAGTATGAACACTGAAGCTTTCTTT
length: 16; D: -; V: TRBV5-8; J: TRBJ2-5; size: -; CDR3: CASSPTGTNYQETQYF; DNA: TGTGCCAGCAGCCCGACCGGGACCAATTACCAAGAGACCCAGTACTTC
length: 15; D: -; V: TRBV5-1; J: TRBJ2-1; size: -; CDR3: CASSPTRIIDNEQFF; DNA: TGCGCCAGCAGCCCCACCCGTATCATAGACAATGAGCAGTTCTTC
length: 14; D: -; V: TRBV4-3; J: TRBJ2-2; size: few; CDR3: CASSQEQGGGELFF; DNA: TGCGCCAGCAGCCAGGAACAGGGAGGCGGGGAGCTGTTTTTT
length: 12; D: -; V: TRBV29-1; J: TRBJ2-7; size: -; CDR3: CSVVTGSDEQYF; DNA: TGCAGCGTTGTAACAGGAAGCGACGAGCAGTACTTC